These 25 T cell receptor beta chains share one sample of origin, sequenced in a study of T-cell reconstitution after alpha-beta-depleted transplantation in children. Preparation of the TCRbeta library involved a method that used unique molecular identifiers. TCRdb reanalysed the PCR reads using MiXCR and keeps one entry per CDR3 protein. The profile shows about a million distinct CDR3 sequences, around 30% of them singletons. The sample was PBMCs, mostly from graft donor cells, taken 360 days after TCRalphabeta/CD19-depleted stem cell transplant. These receptors all stem from a boy in the first two years of life who had a stem cell transplant for SCID, so the T cells may come from the graft donor.

The CDR3 loop is CSARSNYGYTF. CDR3 in DNA: TGCAGTGCTAGAAGTAACTATGGCTACACCTTC. The genes are TRBV20-1 and TRBJ1-2; no firm D call. This CDR3 is 11 amino acids long. The germline CDR1 and CDR2 sequences are DFQATT and SNEGSKA (reference sequence). Trimming took 2 bases from V and 1 from J, leaving 2 bases between them.

This clonotype was seen only a few times. This chain connects TRBV20-1 to TRBJ2-2; 9 bases map to TRBD1. The CDR3 extends over 16 amino acids. Trimming removed 6 bases from V and 6 bases from J; junction bases left unmatched: 14. Germline assignment: CDR1 DFQATT and CDR2 SNEGSKA (reference sequence). CDR3 nucleotide sequence: TGCAGTGCGGACGACAGGGGGGGAGGAGATTCCGGGGAGCTGTTTTTT. It is translated as CSADDRGGGDSGELFF.

The chain is built from TRBV28 and TRBJ2-1, with TRBD1 as a possible D gene (6 bases). Germline CDR1 reads MDHEN; CDR2 reads SYDVKM. The CDR3 extends over 13 amino acids. Trimming pared 3 bases from V and 8 bases from J, leaving 11 bases between. This CDR3 reads CASSFPRGYEQFF. The CDR3 DNA reads TGTGCCAGCAGTTTTCCCAGGGGCTATGAGCAGTTCTTC.

This chain links TRBV5-1 with TRBJ2-3; D possibly matches TRBD1 or TRBD2 (6 bases each). The V gene lost 0 bases and the J gene lost 4 bases, with 12 bases spanning the gap. Germline loops: CDR1 SGHRS, CDR2 YFSETQ. The CDR3 loop spans 15 amino acids. CDR3 sequence: CASSLVGGPSDTQYF. The CDR3 DNA is TGCGCCAGCAGCTTGGTTGGGGGGCCCTCAGATACGCAGTATTTT.

A few counts support this clonotype. The genes are TRBV11-2 and TRBJ2-3, with TRBD2 matching over 9 bases. There are 16 residues in the CDR3. CDR1 and CDR2 from the germline V gene are SGHAT and FQNNGV. Losses at the gene ends were 10 bases for V and 2 bases for J; bases not matched to a gene: 13. The DNA for the CDR3 is TGTGCCACCTCAAGCGGGTGGGGACTAGCCACAGATACGCAGTATTTT. Translating gives CATSSGWGLATDTQYF.

A few counts support this clonotype. In DNA, the CDR3 is TGTGCCAGCAGTGAAGTTGTCTCTGGCTACACCTTC. Its protein product is CASSEVVSGYTF. V is TRBV2 and J is TRBJ1-2; D gene ambiguous. There are 12 residues in the CDR3. Germline loops: CDR1 SNHLY, CDR2 FYNNEI. With 1 base removed from V and 7 bases from J, the gap between germline ends came to 7 bases.

This clonotype was found a few times. The chain joins TRBV9 to TRBJ2-3; 10 bases match TRBD1. The trim removed 3 bases at V and 2 bases at J, leaving 9 bases unmatched. Germline V lookup: CDR1 SGDLS, CDR2 YYNGEE. The CDR3 contains 17 residues. The CDR3, as DNA: TGTGCCAGCAGCGAGAACTCCGGGACAGGGGACACAGATACGCAGTATTTT. Translation gives CASSENSGTGDTDTQYF.

V gene TRBV5-1 combines with J gene TRBJ2-7, with D perhaps TRBD2 (5 bases). This CDR3 has 15 amino acids. Germline CDR1 reads SGHRS; CDR2 reads YFSETQ. The germline V and J ends were trimmed by 3 bases and 0 bases, with 13 bases remaining between them. CDR3 coding DNA: TGCGCCAGCAGCTCGAGAGGGCCGTTCTCCTACGAGCAGTACTTC. Translating it yields CASSSRGPFSYEQYF.

CDR3 DNA sequence: TGTGCCAGCAGTCGGGGGGACACGTGGAACACTGAAGCTTTCTTT. It encodes CASSRGDTWNTEAFF. The chain links TRBV7-9 to TRBJ1-1, with D perhaps TRBD1 (6 bases). Germline-derived CDR1 and CDR2 are SEHNR and FQNEAQ (reference sequence). Trimming took off 6 bases at V and 1 base at J, with 15 bases between the two ends. The CDR3 runs to 15 residues.

The chain is built from TRBV20-1 and TRBJ1-2, with D hard to call. The CDR3 has 13 residues. Looked up from germline, CDR1 is DFQATT and CDR2 is SNEGSKA (reference sequence). The CDR3 reads CSSLALEVFGYTF. The CDR3 bases are TGCAGCTCGCTCGCCTTGGAGGTCTTTGGCTACACCTTC.

Only a few counts were recorded for this clonotype. This chain connects TRBV10-1 to TRBJ2-1; D might be TRBD1 (6 bases). The CDR3 length is 12 residues. Trimming took 4 bases from V and 10 from J, leaving 11 bases between them. In germline, CDR1 is WNHNN, CDR2 SYGVQD (reference sequence). CDR3 in DNA: TGCGCCAGCAGTGGCCCCGGGACAGAGCAGTTCTTC. It is translated as CASSGPGTEQFF.

The rearrangement joins TRBV11-2 to TRBJ2-6; D unresolved. CDR3 size: 15 residues. The V gene's germline CDR1 is SGHAT and CDR2 FQNNGV. The germline V and J ends were trimmed by 5 bases and 0 bases, with 8 bases remaining between them. The CDR3 region is CASSPVISGANVLTF. DNA of the CDR3: TGTGCCAGCAGCCCAGTTATCTCTGGGGCCAACGTCCTGACTTTC.

This chain joins TRBV12-5 and TRBJ2-1; 8 bases fit TRBD1. CDR1 is LGHNT, CDR2 FRNRAP, per germline. This CDR3 spans 14 amino acids. Germline trimming cut 6 bases from V and 6 bases from J; bases unmatched to any gene: 7. CDR3 protein: CASGGTGGTNEQFF. The CDR3 region has the DNA TGTGCTAGTGGCGGGACAGGAGGGACCAATGAGCAGTTCTTC.

This clonotype was detected only a few times. The chain links TRBV2 to TRBJ2-3, with 9 bases identical to TRBD2. This CDR3 region has 15 residues. V lost 5 bases, J lost 1 base, and 4 bases stayed unmatched. Germline loops: CDR1 SNHLY, CDR2 FYNNEI. The CDR3 DNA is TGTGCCAGCAGTTCAAAGCGGGGGGGCACAGATACGCAGTATTTT. As protein: CASSSKRGGTDTQYF.

The chain is built from TRBV5-5 and TRBJ2-2; maybe TRBD1 (5 bases). The germline CDR1 and CDR2 sequences are SGHKS and YYEKEE (reference sequence). V lost 2 bases and J lost 9, with 11 bases in between. This CDR3 is built from 13 residues. The CDR3 loop is CASSLPDNRELFF. The CDR3, as DNA: TGTGCCAGCAGCTTACCGGACAACCGGGAGCTGTTTTTT.

The gene calls are TRBV4-2 and TRBJ2-3; 13 bases map to TRBD2. This CDR3 has 16 amino acids. The V gene end was trimmed by 5 bases and the J gene end by 5 bases; junction bases not matched to a gene: 7. CDR1 and CDR2 from the germline V gene are LGHNA and YNFKEQ. The CDR3 reads CASSVGLAGVIDTQYF. The CDR3 DNA reads as TGTGCCAGCAGCGTTGGACTAGCGGGGGTTATAGATACGCAGTATTTT.

This rearrangement joins TRBV15 to TRBJ2-3, with 7 positions matching TRBD1. Germline V gene data show CDR1 as LNHNV and CDR2 as YYDKDF (reference sequence). V lost 6 bases and J lost 5; bases outside the gene matches: 17. This CDR3 is built from 17 residues. The CDR3 protein is CATSRIGTDPTKDTQYF. The CDR3 region has the DNA TGTGCCACCAGTCGAATTGGGACAGACCCCACAAAAGATACGCAGTATTTT.

The gene calls are TRBV5-1 and TRBJ1-1, with TRBD1 identical over 8 bases. The CDR3 is 18 residues long. Unmatched junction bases numbered 14, after V lost 2 bases and J lost 2 bases. The germline gives CDR1 SGHRS, CDR2 YFSETQ. CDR3 DNA sequence: TGCGCCAGCAGCTTTATCCAGGGGGCCCTCTCAATCAACACTGAAGCTTTCTTT. Translating gives CASSFIQGALSINTEAFF.

This chain uses TRBV5-1 with TRBJ1-2, with TRBD1 identical over 7 bases. J lost 12 bases, V lost 0 bases, and 5 bases had no gene match. Per the germline V gene, CDR1 is SGHRS and CDR2 is YFSETQ. This CDR3 is built from 12 residues. In DNA, the CDR3 is TGCGCCAGCAGCTTGGAAGGCAGGGGGAACACCTTC. Residues: CASSLEGRGNTF.

The chain has TRBV9 and TRBJ2-5; D possibly uses TRBD1 or TRBD2 (5 bases each). There are 16 residues in the CDR3. In germline, CDR1 is SGDLS, CDR2 YYNGEE. Trimming removed 0 bases at V and 1 base at J, with 13 bases between. The CDR3 sequence is CASSVGMGPSQETQYF. The CDR3 DNA sequence: TGTGCCAGCAGCGTAGGAATGGGACCGAGCCAAGAGACCCAGTACTTC.

This clonotype turned up a few times. The gene calls are TRBV29-1 and TRBJ2-6; D call uncertain. Per the germline V gene, CDR1 is SQVTM and CDR2 is ANQGSEA. The CDR3 loop spans 12 amino acids. Trimming removed 6 bases from V and 4 bases from J, with 7 bases in between. The CDR3 DNA is TGCAGCGTAATGGTAGGGGCCAACGTCCTGACTTTC. Its translation: CSVMVGANVLTF.

In its sample, this clonotype was seen a few times. The chain uses TRBV29-1 and TRBJ2-3, with D possibly matching TRBD2 (6 bases). The V gene lost 7 bases and the J gene lost 4 bases, with 12 bases spanning the gap. The CDR3 has 12 residues. Germline lookup yields CDR1 SQVTM and CDR2 ANQGSEA. This chain's CDR3 is CSGGREADTQYF. The CDR3 bases are TGCAGCGGTGGCAGGGAGGCAGATACGCAGTATTTT.

This clonotype was seen more than once but under ten times. The chain combines TRBV6-5 with TRBJ2-2; unclear D gene. V gave up 0 bases and J gave up 3 bases, with 8 bases separating them. Germline V gene sequence: CDR1 MNHEY, CDR2 SVGAGI. The CDR3 runs 15 residues. The CDR3 reads CASSYSMPDTGELFF. The DNA of the CDR3 is TGTGCCAGCAGTTACTCGATGCCCGACACCGGGGAGCTGTTTTTT.

This clonotype has just a few counts. The genes are TRBV7-2 and TRBJ2-1; D ambiguous. The CDR3 has 15 residues. CDR1 and CDR2 (germline): SGHTA, FQGNSA. V lost 5 bases and J 0 bases, leaving 11 bases between the germline ends. CDR3 sequence (DNA): TGTGCCAGCAGCAAGCTCCCAAGCTCCTACAATGAGCAGTTCTTC. Encoded protein: CASSKLPSSYNEQFF.

This chain joins TRBV29-1 and TRBJ2-7; D may correspond to TRBD1 or TRBD2 (5 bases each). Germline assignment: CDR1 SQVTM and CDR2 ANQGSEA. Trimming took 4 bases from V and 2 from J, leaving 12 bases between them. The CDR3 has 13 residues. CDR3 bases: TGCAGCGTTGTCACGGGACCCGCCTACGAGCAGTACTTC. It is translated as CSVVTGPAYEQYF.